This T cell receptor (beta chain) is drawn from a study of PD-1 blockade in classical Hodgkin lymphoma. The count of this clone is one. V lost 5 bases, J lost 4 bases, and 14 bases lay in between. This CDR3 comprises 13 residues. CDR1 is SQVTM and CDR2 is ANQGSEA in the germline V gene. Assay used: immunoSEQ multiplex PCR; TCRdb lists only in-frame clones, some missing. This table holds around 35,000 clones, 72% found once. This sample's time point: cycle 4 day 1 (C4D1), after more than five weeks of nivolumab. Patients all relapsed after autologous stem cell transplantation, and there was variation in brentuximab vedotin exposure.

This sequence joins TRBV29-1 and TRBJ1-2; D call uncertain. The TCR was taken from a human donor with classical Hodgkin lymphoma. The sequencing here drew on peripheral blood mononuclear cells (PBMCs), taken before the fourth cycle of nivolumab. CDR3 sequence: CSVLFPTSYGYTF. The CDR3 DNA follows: TGCAGCGTTCTCTTCCCGACCAGCTATGGCTACACCTTC.